A single sample is the source of the 10 T cell receptor beta chains below, sequenced in a study of cytomegalovirus exposure and HLA in healthy donors (dated by TCRdb to between 2016 and 2019). Preparation of the library involved the immunoSEQ multiplex PCR assay. A mixture of 60 forward primers for TCR Vbeta segments and 13 reverse primers for TCR Jbeta segments was used in the multiplex PCR. TCRdb took over this immuneACCESS table, retaining in-frame rearrangements with V and J assigned. Such tables are incomplete; in checked studies, under half of the missing clones stem from an unresolved V gene, and the remainder is unexplained. This sample gives under 250,000 clones in total; roughly 85% of them show up just once. Of the sample, 4.4% is held by the ten largest clones. Sample: PBMCs. The receptors derive from a woman in her 30s in good health and CMV-seropositive.

The chain has TRBV11-2 and TRBJ1-2, with D possibly matching TRBD1 (5 bases). Germline-derived CDR1 and CDR2 are SGHAT and FQNNGV. The V gene lost 5 bases and the J gene lost 0 bases, with 13 bases spanning the gap. This CDR3 has 15 amino acids. The CDR3: CASSTWAGSNYGYTF. In DNA form, the CDR3 reads TGTGCCAGCAGCACCTGGGCAGGGTCTAACTATGGCTACACCTTC.

The CDR3 DNA reads as TGTGCCAGCAGCGATCCAGGGTCAGATACGCAGTATTTT. Its protein is CASSDPGSDTQYF. The chain has TRBV9 and TRBJ2-3, with a weak D call TRBD1 (5 bases). Looked up from germline, CDR1 is SGDLS and CDR2 is YYNGEE. The CDR3 runs to 13 residues. Trimming stripped 3 bases from V and 4 bases from J, with 9 bases between.

This sequence joins TRBV12-5 and TRBJ1-1, with 9 positions matching TRBD1. Germline-derived CDR1 and CDR2 are LGHNT and FRNRAP. The V segment lost 5 bases and the J segment 5 bases; nucleotides outside the gene matches: 12. The CDR3 totals 16 residues. The CDR3 loop is CASGIPGQGWGTEAFF. CDR3 coding DNA: TGTGCTAGTGGTATTCCGGGACAGGGTTGGGGGACTGAAGCTTTCTTT.

V usage is TRBV25-1 and J usage is TRBJ2-5; D possibly corresponds to TRBD1 (5 bases). CDR3 length equals 15 residues. Germline lookup yields CDR1 MGHDK and CDR2 SYGVNS. The V gene lost 3 bases and the J gene lost 1 base, with 12 bases spanning the gap. As DNA, the CDR3 is TGTGCCAGCAGTGATGGTAAACAGGCCCAAGAGACCCAGTACTTC. Residues: CASSDGKQAQETQYF.

CDR3 nucleotide sequence: TGTGCCAGCAGCGTATCTAGTACCTCCTACGAGCAGTACTTC. Its translation is CASSVSSTSYEQYF. The chain has TRBV9 and TRBJ2-7; D is uncertain. CDR3 length: 14 amino acids. Trimming pared 1 base from V and 0 bases from J, leaving 8 bases between. From germline, CDR1 is SGDLS and CDR2 YYNGEE. The variable domain in full, completed from reference TRBV9 and TRBJ2-7, reads DSGVTQTPKHLITATGQRVTLRCSPRSGDLSVYWYQQSLDQGLQFLIQYYNGEERAKGNILERFSAQQFPDLHSELNLSSLELGDSALYFCASSVSSTSYEQYFGPGTRLTVT.

The chain is built from TRBV23-1 and TRBJ2-7; possible D gene TRBD2, 6 bases. TRBV23-1 has ORF status, its function being uncertain. The CDR3 sequence is 14 residues long. V lost 9 bases and J 0 bases, leaving 15 bases between the germline ends. CDR3 region: CARSGTPSSYEQYF. In DNA, the CDR3 is TGCGCCAGATCCGGGACTCCCAGCTCCTACGAGCAGTACTTC.

The chain joins TRBV27 to TRBJ1-5; D unresolved. Trimming shortened V by 5 bases and J by 2 bases, and 10 bases separated the two germline ends. The CDR3 extends over 14 amino acids. Germline-derived CDR1 and CDR2 are MNHEY and SMNVEV (reference sequence). The CDR3 sequence is CASSHVRGNQPQHF. The CDR3 bases are TGTGCCAGCAGTCACGTCCGGGGCAATCAGCCCCAGCATTTT.

This clone was seen at least ten times. V usage is TRBV10-2 and J usage is TRBJ2-1; the D is unclear. This CDR3 comprises 13 residues. Germline V gene sequence: CDR1 WSHSY, CDR2 SAAADI. Trimming took 5 bases from V and 5 from J, leaving 10 bases between them. The CDR3 bases are TGCGCCAGCAGTACGGTAGCAGACAATGAGCAGTTCTTC. This sequence encodes CASSTVADNEQFF.

This clone occurred a few times. The chain employs TRBV7-9 and TRBJ2-3; tentatively, D is TRBD1 (6 bases). CDR1 is SEHNR, CDR2 FQNEAQ, per germline (reference sequence). Trimming shortened V by 0 bases and J by 1 base, and 14 bases separated the two germline ends. The CDR3 length is 17 residues. The chain's CDR3 is CASSLAHRVIGTDTQYF. The CDR3 coding sequence is TGTGCCAGCAGCTTAGCCCACAGGGTCATCGGCACAGATACGCAGTATTTT.

The chain employs TRBV27 and TRBJ2-1; the D is unclear. Trimming cost V 7 bases and J 6 bases, with 7 bases left between them. Per germline, CDR1 MNHEY and CDR2 SMNVEV (reference sequence). The CDR3 loop spans 11 amino acids. In nucleotides, the CDR3 is TGTGCCAGCAAGAAGCTCAATGAGCAGTTCTTC. Translated, it gives CASKKLNEQFF.